The following is a T cell receptor (beta chain) sequence with its context. The source of the sample is a study of blood T cell repertoires in COVID-19. Study details: Collection of acute and convalescent COVID-19 samples took place in the United States, Italy and Spain. The analysed material was cDNA or gDNA that came from T cells, B-cell-depleted T cells, or PBMCs.

The J segment lost 1 base and the V segment lost 4 bases, leaving 5 bases of the junction unmatched. Germline assignment: CDR1 LGHDT and CDR2 YNNKEL (reference sequence). The CDR3 is 17 amino acids. As processed by the authors: Nucleated cell number was recorded as an estimate derived from reference gene primer amplification. TCRdb's copy holds only in-frame clones and misses some; the assay was immunoSEQ multiplex PCR. The V and J calls and the clone size are those of that table, but D and trimming were determined from the DNA. There are tens of thousands of clones in the sample; around 82% occur only once, and more than 15% lies in the top ten.

The sequenced sample was peripheral blood. The chain is built from TRBV3-1 (or the pseudogene TRBV3-2) and TRBJ2-2; 11 bases map to TRBD2. The clonotype originates from an elderly man with active COVID-19. The CDR3 region has the DNA TGTGCCAGCAGCCGCGGGACTAGCGGACAGAACACCGGGGAGCTGTTTTTT. Its protein is CASSRGTSGQNTGELFF.